The 26 T cell receptor beta chains given below trace back to one sample, sequenced in a study of blood T cell repertoires in COVID-19. Profiling relied on immunoSEQ multiplex PCR, and the TCRdb table lists in-frame clones only, not all of them. The sample yields more than 200,000 clones, around 86% seen once. The source material was PBMCs or T cells enriched from blood (not recorded which). These receptor sequences come from a man between 25 and 39 years old in a cohort exposed to, infected with or recovered from COVID-19 (not recorded which).

This clone was counted a few times. V and J are TRBV4-1 and TRBJ2-7, with D possibly being TRBD2 (5 bases). The V and J ends lost 2 bases and 7 bases respectively, with 12 bases between them. There are 13 residues in the CDR3. Germline CDR1 MGHRA, CDR2 YSYEKL. CDR3 residues: CASSQHGPGEQYF. The CDR3 nucleotides are TGCGCCAGCAGCCAACACGGTCCGGGGGAGCAGTACTTC.

The chain recombines TRBV7-9 with TRBJ2-5; tentative D call: TRBD1 (5 bases). CDR3 length: 17 amino acids. Deletions cut 9 bases from V and 5 bases from J, with 28 bases between. CDR1 is SEHNR and CDR2 is FQNEAQ in the germline V gene (reference sequence). The DNA of the CDR3 is TGTGCCAGTGTAACTGGACAATTTGGGGATCTAGTGGAGACCCAGTACTTC. Translated, it gives CASVTGQFGDLVETQYF. Combining the CDR3 with reference TRBV7-9 and TRBJ2-5 gives the whole variable domain DTGVSQNPRHKITKRGQNVTFRCDPISEHNRLYWYRQTLGQGPEFLTYFQNEAQLEKSRLLSDRFSAERPKGSFSTLEIQRTEQGDSAMYLCASVTGQFGDLVETQYFGPGTRLLVL.

To note about this clone: Sequence at one end of the junction differs from germline and may be a read error. The rearrangement links TRBV7-7 to TRBJ2-7; 7 nucleotides line up with TRBD2. Germline values: CDR1 SSHAT, CDR2 FNYEAQ (reference sequence). The length of the CDR3 is 15 residues. In nucleotides, the CDR3 is TGTGCTAGCAGCTTGCAGACGGGGGGTCTCTACGAGCAGTACTTC. Translated, it gives CASSLQTGGLYEQYF.

The V call is TRBV11-2, the J call TRBJ1-1; possibly TRBD1 for D (5 bases). The CDR3 length is 14 residues. Germline CDR1 SGHAT, CDR2 FQNNGV. Trimming removed 5 bases at V and 3 bases at J, with 13 bases between. The CDR3 DNA reads as TGTGCCAGCAGCCCAGGGAGGTGGGACACTGAAGCTTTCTTT. It specifies CASSPGRWDTEAFF.

The gene calls are TRBV27 and TRBJ2-1; maybe TRBD2 (7 bases). The CDR3 contains 13 residues. Germline V lookup: CDR1 MNHEY, CDR2 SMNVEV (reference sequence). Trimming shortened V by 2 bases and J by 9 bases, and 11 bases separated the two germline ends. The CDR3 DNA reads TGTGCCAGCAGTTTAGGACTAGGGGGTGAGCAGTTCTTC. It specifies CASSLGLGGEQFF.

Details on this clone: The germline gene is not matched at one end of the junction; a read error may be the cause. The chain carries TRBV7-7 and TRBJ2-1; TRBD2 agrees at 10 bases. Per the germline V gene, CDR1 is SSHAT and CDR2 is FNYEAQ (reference sequence). CDR3 length: 17 residues. For the CDR3, the DNA is TGTGCTAGCAGCTTAGGCAGGGCTAGCGGGAGTCGCAATGAGCAGTTCTTC. Translating it yields CASSLGRASGSRNEQFF. The full variable domain, rest sourced from reference TRBV7-7 and TRBJ2-1, is GAGVSQSPRYKVTKRGQDVTLRCDPISSHATLYWYQQALGQGPEFLTYFNYEAQPDKSGLPSDRFSAERPEGSISTLTIQRTEQRDSAMYRCASSLGRASGSRNEQFFGPGTRLTVL.

CDR3 loop: CASSGLAGPQFF. DNA of the CDR3: TGTGCCAGCAGTGGACTAGCGGGACCGCAGTTCTTC. The chain employs TRBV6-4 and TRBJ2-1, with 11 positions matching TRBD2. The J segment lost 12 bases and the V segment lost 4 bases, leaving 2 bases of the junction unmatched. CDR3 length equals 12 residues. CDR1 is MRHNA, CDR2 SNTAGT, per germline.

This clone came up once. V usage is TRBV18 and J usage is TRBJ2-5; possible D gene TRBD1, 6 bases. The germline gives CDR1 KGHSH, CDR2 LQKENI. Trimming cost V 2 bases and J 5 bases, with 12 bases left between them. The length of the CDR3 is 14 residues. CDR3 nucleotide sequence: TGTGCCAGCTCACCAGGGGGCACTGGGGAGACCCAGTACTTC. Its protein is CASSPGGTGETQYF.

Details on this clone: At the DNA level, this CDR3 is encoded by other sequences in the same sample as well. V usage is TRBV11-3 and J usage is TRBJ1-3, with 9 nucleotides matching TRBD1. Unmatched junction bases numbered 4, after V lost 5 bases and J lost 2 bases. Per the germline V gene, CDR1 is SGHNT and CDR2 is YENEEA. The CDR3 spans 15 residues. CDR3 bases: TGTGCCAGCAGCCCGGGACAGGGACCTGGAAACACCATATATTTT. It yields the protein CASSPGQGPGNTIYF. Full variable domain (missing parts from reference TRBV11-3 and TRBJ1-3): EAGVVQSPRYKIIEKKQPVAFWCNPISGHNTLYWYLQNLGQGPELLIRYENEEAVDDSQLPKDRFSAERLKGVDSTLKIQPAELGDSAVYLCASSPGQGPGNTIYFGEGSWLTVV.

The rearrangement joins TRBV7-6 to TRBJ2-1; TRBD2 aligns across 11 bases. The length of the CDR3 is 15 residues. V was pared by 5 bases and J by 8 bases, with 8 bases of the junction left unmatched. Germline values: CDR1 SGHVS, CDR2 FNYEAQ. The CDR3 nucleotides read TGTGCCAGCAGCCTCGGGACTAGCGGTGGGGATGAGCAGTTCTTC. Protein sequence: CASSLGTSGGDEQFF.

As to this clone: The sample carries other DNA sequences with the same CDR3. V usage is TRBV15 and J usage is TRBJ2-1, with 10 positions matching TRBD2. CDR1 and CDR2 (germline): LNHNV, YYDKDF (reference sequence). The CDR3 covers 15 residues. V gave up 1 base and J gave up 10 bases; unmatched junction bases: 7. CDR3 protein: CATSRGLAGVNEQFF. In DNA form, the CDR3 reads TGTGCCACCAGCAGAGGGCTAGCGGGAGTCAACGAGCAGTTCTTC. Drawing the rest from reference TRBV15 and TRBJ2-1, the complete variable domain is DAMVIQNPRYQVTQFGKPVTLSCSQTLNHNVMYWYQQKSSQAPKLLFHYYDKDFNNEADTPDNFQSRRPNTSFCFLDIRSPGLGDTAMYLCATSRGLAGVNEQFFGPGTRLTVL.

The V gene is TRBV18, the J gene TRBJ2-1, with 8 bases identical to TRBD1. V was clipped by 3 bases and J by 8 bases; unmatched bases: 9. The germline gives CDR1 KGHSH, CDR2 LQKENI. The CDR3 runs to 15 residues. This chain's CDR3 is CASSPSQGVGDEQFF. The CDR3 coding sequence is TGTGCCAGCTCACCTTCACAGGGGGTTGGCGATGAGCAGTTCTTC.

This chain connects TRBV3-1 (or the pseudogene TRBV3-2) to TRBJ2-5, with unresolved D. Trimming cost V 6 bases and J 7 bases, with 12 bases left between them. Germline CDR1 reads LGHDT; CDR2 reads YNNKEL (reference sequence). This CDR3 comprises 12 residues. The CDR3 coding sequence is TGTGCCAGCAGGCGGATTTCGGGGACCCAGTACTTC. Its translation: CASRRISGTQYF.

This clone was seen just once. The rearrangement links TRBV4-3 to TRBJ2-6; D gene uncertain. CDR1 is LGHNA and CDR2 is YSLEER in the germline V gene. The CDR3 spans 17 residues. Deletions cut 0 bases from V and 2 bases from J, with 11 bases between. DNA for the CDR3: TGCGCCAGCAGCCAAGATCCGCAAGGAGCTGGGGCCAACGTCCTGACTTTC. It is translated as CASSQDPQGAGANVLTF.

V usage is TRBV11-2 and J usage is TRBJ2-5; 8 bases map to TRBD1. V was pared by 2 bases and J by 4 bases, with 6 bases of the junction left unmatched. Germline lookup yields CDR1 SGHAT and CDR2 FQNNGV. The CDR3 loop spans 15 amino acids. CDR3 region: CASSLSPDRVETQYF. The CDR3 nucleotides read TGTGCCAGCAGCTTATCCCCGGACAGGGTAGAGACCCAGTACTTC.

The J gene is TRBJ1-2, the V gene TRBV24-1; no firm D call. Germline CDR1 and CDR2: KGHDR and SFDVKD. The CDR3 contains 14 residues. Trimming pared 4 bases from V and 6 bases from J, leaving 14 bases between. In nucleotides, the CDR3 is TGTGCCACCAGTGAGAGTCCGGGTTTTCATGGCTACACCTTC. Translation: CATSESPGFHGYTF.

This clone turned up a few times. This rearrangement joins TRBV4-2 to TRBJ2-3; D perhaps matches TRBD2 (6 bases). The V and J ends lost 0 bases and 6 bases respectively, with 16 bases between them. Germline loops: CDR1 LGHNA, CDR2 YNFKEQ. CDR3 length equals 16 residues. CDR3 sequence reads: CASSQDWSGPGDTQYF. The CDR3 nucleotides read TGTGCCAGCAGCCAAGATTGGAGCGGGCCCGGGGATACGCAGTATTTT.

The chain uses TRBV13 and TRBJ2-3; D is possibly TRBD1 (6 bases). The CDR3 runs to 14 residues. Germline CDR1 reads PRHDT; CDR2 reads FYEKMQ (reference sequence). Trimming took 4 bases from V and 6 from J, leaving 14 bases between them. The chain's CDR3 is CASSWDKPGDTQYF. CDR3 DNA sequence: TGTGCCAGCAGCTGGGACAAGCCAGGGGATACGCAGTATTTT.

The chain joins TRBV6-2 or TRBV6-3 to TRBJ2-7, with unresolved D. Deletions cut 0 bases from V and 2 bases from J, with 8 bases between. Germline V gene sequence: CDR1 MNHEY, CDR2 SVGEGT. The CDR3 is made up of 14 amino acids. CDR3 sequence (DNA): TGTGCCAGCAGTTACTCGATGGCGGCCTACGAGCAGTACTTC. It codes for CASSYSMAAYEQYF.

The rearrangement links TRBV28 to TRBJ1-1; TRBD1 is a possible D gene (6 bases). This CDR3 comprises 14 residues. The V gene's germline CDR1 is MDHEN and CDR2 SYDVKM. The V gene lost 7 bases and the J gene lost 4 bases, with 16 bases spanning the gap. This chain's CDR3 is CASKDLQGSTEAFF. CDR3 DNA: TGTGCCAGCAAAGACTTACAGGGTTCCACTGAAGCTTTCTTT.

This chain uses TRBV11-3 with TRBJ2-1; 13 bases line up with TRBD2. J lost 9 bases, V lost 5 bases, and 4 bases had no gene match. CDR3 size: 14 residues. CDR1 is SGHNT, CDR2 YENEEA, per germline. CDR3 in DNA: TGTGCCAGCAGCAGGACTAGCGGGAGTGTTGAGCAGTTCTTC. This codes for CASSRTSGSVEQFF.

This clone was counted a single time. The chain couples TRBV24-1 to TRBJ2-3; the match to TRBD2 covers 9 bases. The ends lost 3 bases at V and 6 bases at J; junction bases unmatched: 9. Germline CDR1 and CDR2: KGHDR and SFDVKD. The CDR3 runs to 16 residues. CDR3 residues: CATSDPSGTSRDTQYF. DNA of the CDR3: TGTGCCACCAGTGATCCCTCCGGGACTAGCAGGGATACGCAGTATTTT.

This clone was detected only a few times. The V gene is TRBV2, the J gene TRBJ2-5, with 10 bases aligning to TRBD1. The CDR3 is 15 residues long. Germline values: CDR1 SNHLY, CDR2 FYNNEI. Trimming removed 6 bases from V and 3 bases from J; junction bases left unmatched: 7. The CDR3 nucleotides read TGTGCCAGCAGAGGACAGGGGGGGTCCGAAGAGACCCAGTACTTC. Translated, it gives CASRGQGGSEETQYF.

V is TRBV2 and J is TRBJ2-7, with D maybe TRBD1 (6 bases). V lost 5 bases and J 3 bases, leaving 14 bases between the germline ends. The germline V gene encodes CDR1 SNHLY and CDR2 FYNNEI. The CDR3 has 14 amino acids. Written as DNA, the CDR3 is TGTGCCAGCAGTTTACAGGGCTCCGGCTACGAGCAGTACTTC. It is translated as CASSLQGSGYEQYF.

The genes are TRBV6-5 and TRBJ2-2; 7 nucleotides align to TRBD2. Germline V CDR1 and CDR2: MNHEY, SVGAGI. This CDR3 is built from 15 residues. Trimming took 7 bases from V and 7 from J; bases not matched to a gene: 12. The CDR3 reads CASTAGRTRGGELFF. Here the CDR3 DNA reads TGTGCCAGCACAGCGGGGCGAACAAGAGGCGGGGAGCTGTTTTTT.

The J gene is TRBJ2-7, the V gene TRBV19; 8 bases map to TRBD1. The junction had 2 bases not matched to a gene; V was cut back by 1 base and J by 0 bases. Germline V gene sequence: CDR1 LNHDA, CDR2 SQIVND (reference sequence). There are 15 residues in the CDR3. The CDR3 DNA follows: TGTGCCAGTAGTATAGCAGGACAGGGCTCCTACGAGCAGTACTTC. Its protein is CASSIAGQGSYEQYF.